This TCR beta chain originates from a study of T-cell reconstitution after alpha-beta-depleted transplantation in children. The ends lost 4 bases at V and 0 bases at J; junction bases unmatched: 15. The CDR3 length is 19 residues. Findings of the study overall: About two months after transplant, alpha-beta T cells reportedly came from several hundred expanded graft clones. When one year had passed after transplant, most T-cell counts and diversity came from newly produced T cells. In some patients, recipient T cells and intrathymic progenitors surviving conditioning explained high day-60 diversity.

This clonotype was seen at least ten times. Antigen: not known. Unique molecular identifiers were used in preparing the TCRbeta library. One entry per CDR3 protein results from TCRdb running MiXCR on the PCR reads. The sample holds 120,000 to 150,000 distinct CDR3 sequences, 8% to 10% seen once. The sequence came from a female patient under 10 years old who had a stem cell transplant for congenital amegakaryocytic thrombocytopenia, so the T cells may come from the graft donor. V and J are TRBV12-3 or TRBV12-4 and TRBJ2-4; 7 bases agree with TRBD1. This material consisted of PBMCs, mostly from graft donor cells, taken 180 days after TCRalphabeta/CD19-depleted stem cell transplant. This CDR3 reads CASSSLDRAQTLAKNIQYF. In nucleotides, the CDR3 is TGTGCCAGCAGTTCTTTAGACAGGGCCCAGACCCTAGCCAAAAACATTCAGTACTTC.